This T cell receptor beta chain appears in the sequencing data of a study of blood T cell repertoires in COVID-19. On the study more broadly: Samples came from the United States, Italy and Spain, spanning acute and convalescent COVID-19. PBMCs, B-cell-depleted T cells, or T cells provided the cDNA or gDNA that made up the material.

Original analysis: Researchers report that nucleated cell counts were estimated from reference gene primer amplification. The protocol was immunoSEQ multiplex PCR, while the TCRdb copy is restricted to in-frame clones and leaves out a portion. That table is the source of V, J and clone size, and D and trimming were worked out from the DNA. This table holds tens of thousands of clones, around 88% found once. The CDR3 is made up of 14 amino acids. Germline V gives CDR1 MNHEY, CDR2 SVGAGI. The V segment lost 10 bases and the J segment 7 bases; nucleotides outside the gene matches: 12. The V call is TRBV6-5, the J call TRBJ1-1; 10 bases fit TRBD1. The sequencing sample was made of peripheral blood. The sequence derives from a man in his 60s with acute or convalescent COVID-19. In DNA, the CDR3 is TGTGCCACCCTTTCCCGGACAGGGGGGTTTGAAGCTTTCTTT. Translating gives CATLSRTGGFEAFF.